The 9 T cell receptor beta chains in this list originate from one sample, sequenced in a study of blood T cell repertoires in COVID-19. Profiling relied on immunoSEQ multiplex PCR, and the TCRdb table lists in-frame clones only, not all of them. The data contain 210,000 or so clones, 80% to 90% of them singletons. Sample: PBMCs or T cells enriched from blood (not recorded which). These receptor sequences come from a woman between 25 and 40 years old who had been exposed to COVID-19.

The chain recombines TRBV2 with TRBJ1-3, with 9 bases fitting TRBD1. The CDR3 runs 15 residues. Losses at the gene ends were 4 bases for V and 2 bases for J; bases not matched to a gene: 3. CDR1 is SNHLY, CDR2 FYNNEI, per germline. CDR3: CASSVGTGPGNTIYF. The CDR3 nucleotides are TGTGCCAGCAGTGTGGGGACAGGGCCTGGAAACACCATATATTTT.

The J gene is TRBJ1-6, the V gene TRBV27; TRBD1 aligns across 7 bases. V dropped 6 bases and J dropped 6; count of bases not matched to a gene: 8. Looked up from germline, CDR1 is MNHEY and CDR2 is SMNVEV (reference sequence). CDR3 size: 15 residues. CDR3 sequence (DNA): TGTGCCAGCAGCCAGACAGGGTTTAGTAATTCACCCCTCCACTTT. This codes for CASSQTGFSNSPLHF.

This clone was seen only a few times. The V call is TRBV2, the J call TRBJ2-7; TRBD1 is a possible D gene (5 bases). The CDR3 loop spans 15 amino acids. Trimming removed 3 bases at V and 2 bases at J, with 14 bases between. CDR1 and CDR2 from the germline V gene are SNHLY and FYNNEI. CDR3 amino acids: CASSDGRTIAYEQYF. CDR3 coding DNA: TGTGCCAGCAGTGACGGTCGGACAATAGCCTACGAGCAGTACTTC.

The chain couples TRBV11-2 to TRBJ2-5, with 9 bases lining up with TRBD1. In germline, CDR1 is SGHAT, CDR2 FQNNGV. The CDR3 loop spans 17 amino acids. V lost 4 bases and J lost 5; bases outside the gene matches: 14. CDR3 in amino acids: CASSSYRGRGVRETQYF. CDR3 DNA: TGTGCCAGCAGCTCATACAGGGGGCGCGGGGTTAGGGAGACCCAGTACTTC.

The V call is TRBV7-9, the J call TRBJ2-1; 7 bases match TRBD2. Germline CDR1 and CDR2: SEHNR and FQNEAQ (reference sequence). The CDR3 totals 16 residues. Germline trimming cut 3 bases from V and 0 bases from J; bases unmatched to any gene: 5. CDR3 DNA sequence: TGTGCCAGCAGCTTTAGCGGGCTAAGCTCCTACAATGAGCAGTTCTTC. Its protein product is CASSFSGLSSYNEQFF.

V usage is TRBV28 and J usage is TRBJ1-3; a possible D gene is TRBD1 (6 bases). Trimming left V 8 bases short and J 4 bases short, with 9 bases between. The germline V gene encodes CDR1 MDHEN and CDR2 SYDVKM. The CDR3 runs 12 residues. CDR3 amino acids: CASWTAGNTIYF. Here the CDR3 DNA reads TGTGCCAGCTGGACAGCCGGAAACACCATATATTTT.

The CDR3 spells CASTRGGQGVTVRELFF. CDR3 in DNA: TGTGCCAGTACCAGGGGAGGACAGGGGGTGACCGTTCGGGAGCTGTTTTTT. This chain uses TRBV19 with TRBJ2-2; TRBD1 agrees at 10 bases. This CDR3 has 17 residues. J gave up 9 bases and V 7 bases, and 17 bases lay outside the gene matches. CDR1 LNHDA and CDR2 SQIVND come from the germline V gene (reference sequence).

The V call is TRBV9, the J call TRBJ2-2; 9 bases line up with TRBD2. V shed 0 bases, J shed 4 bases, and the junction held 7 bases outside the gene matches. The CDR3 spans 17 residues. The germline CDR1 and CDR2 sequences are SGDLS and YYNGEE. The CDR3 loop reads CASSVEGLAGITGELFF. In nucleotides, the CDR3 is TGTGCCAGCAGCGTAGAAGGGCTAGCGGGGATCACCGGGGAGCTGTTTTTT.

The chain links TRBV7-9 to TRBJ2-2, with 14 bases identical to TRBD2. The trim removed 4 bases at V and 5 bases at J, leaving 3 bases unmatched. CDR1 and CDR2 (germline): SEHNR, FQNEAQ (reference sequence). CDR3 length equals 16 residues. As DNA, the CDR3 is TGTGCCAGCAGCTCGGGACTAGCGGGAGATACCGGGGAGCTGTTTTTT. Its translation is CASSSGLAGDTGELFF.